This T cell receptor (beta chain) was observed in a study of blood T cell repertoires in COVID-19. CDR1 LNHDA and CDR2 SQIVND come from the germline V gene (reference sequence). The CDR3 has 13 residues. V lost 6 bases and J 3 bases, leaving 9 bases between the germline ends. In the authors' methods: Researchers report that nucleated cell counts were estimated from reference gene primer amplification. Using immunoSEQ multiplex PCR, the repertoire was profiled, and TCRdb retains in-frame clones only, with some absent. V and J calls plus clone size are reproduced from that table; the DNA served to infer D and trimming. The top ten hold about 4% of the sample, which has over 250,000 clones, around four fifths seen once. Across about two dozen US areas, participants ranged in age from roughly 18 to 95 years. Categorization into cohorts depended on clinical history that participants reported.

The chain employs TRBV19 and TRBJ1-5; the D gene is possibly TRBD1 (6 bases). Specimen: PBMCs or T cells enriched from blood (not recorded which). This TCR was sampled from a man younger than 45 with acute COVID-19. The CDR3 nucleotides read TGTGCCAGTAGGGGGGACAACAATCAGCCCCAGCATTTT. Protein product: CASRGDNNQPQHF.